A single sample is the source of the 30 T cell receptor beta chains below, sequenced in a study of cytomegalovirus exposure and HLA in healthy donors. PCR involved 60 Vbeta and 13 Jbeta primers. Measured with immunoSEQ multiplex PCR; TCRdb has only the in-frame clones, and not every one. Among roughly 180,000 clones listed, less than 90% were seen once. Sample: PBMCs. These TCRs come from a woman between 45 and 65 years old in good health and CMV-seropositive.

The DNA for the CDR3 is TGTGCCAGCAGCGGACAGGGGACCTACGAGCAGTACTTC. This codes for CASSGQGTYEQYF. This chain joins TRBV5-4 and TRBJ2-7; 9 nucleotides align to TRBD1. The CDR3 runs 13 residues. The germline V gene encodes CDR1 SGHNT and CDR2 YYREEE (reference sequence). Trimming removed 4 bases from V and 2 bases from J; junction bases left unmatched: 1.

The rearrangement uses TRBV5-4 and TRBJ2-1; D is unresolved. The length of the CDR3 is 15 residues. Germline V gene data show CDR1 as SGHNT and CDR2 as YYREEE (reference sequence). Trimming removed 2 bases at V and 4 bases at J, with 13 bases between. CDR3 region: CASSLDTSMYNEQFF. The CDR3 DNA follows: TGTGCCAGCAGCTTAGACACCTCCATGTACAATGAGCAGTTCTTC.

This clone was seen a single time. The rearrangement joins TRBV11-3 to TRBJ2-3, with 13 bases identical to TRBD2. Germline CDR1 and CDR2: SGHNT and YENEEA. With V trimmed by 5 bases and J by 3 bases, 2 bases remained unmatched. There are 15 residues in the CDR3. The CDR3 DNA reads TGTGCCAGCAGCCCGGGACTAGCGGGAACAGATACGCAGTATTTT. It yields the protein CASSPGLAGTDTQYF.

The rearrangement links TRBV16 to TRBJ2-4; maybe TRBD2 (6 bases). Trimming removed 6 bases at V and 1 base at J, with 13 bases between. Germline assignment: CDR1 KGHSY and CDR2 FQNENV. The CDR3 sequence is 15 residues long. The CDR3: CASRPPGVAKNIQYF. The CDR3 DNA sequence: TGTGCCAGCAGACCCCCGGGGGTTGCCAAAAACATTCAGTACTTC.

The gene calls are TRBV7-2 and TRBJ1-1; D gene uncertain. CDR3 length: 14 amino acids. From germline, CDR1 is SGHTA and CDR2 FQGNSA. Deletions cut 1 base from V and 2 bases from J, with 8 bases between. The CDR3 reads CASSLGTFNTEAFF. In nucleotides, the CDR3 is TGTGCCAGCAGCTTAGGGACTTTCAACACTGAAGCTTTCTTT.

V gene TRBV4-1 combines with J gene TRBJ1-1, with a possible D match to TRBD1 (5 bases). The CDR3 extends over 14 amino acids. Germline V lookup: CDR1 MGHRA, CDR2 YSYEKL. The ends were cut back, 7 bases at V and 5 bases at J, with 17 bases in the middle. The CDR3 reads CASTFLGGDTEAFF. The CDR3, as DNA: TGCGCCAGCACGTTCTTGGGGGGGGATACTGAAGCTTTCTTT.

The CDR3 reads CASSPTVVGEKLFF. The CDR3 DNA is TGTGCCAGCAGCCCGACAGTTGTAGGTGAAAAACTGTTTTTT. This sequence joins TRBV11-2 and TRBJ1-4, with D possibly TRBD1 on 5 matching bases. The CDR3 totals 14 residues. The V and J ends lost 5 bases and 7 bases respectively, with 14 bases between them. CDR1 SGHAT and CDR2 FQNNGV come from the germline V gene.

This chain uses TRBV13 with TRBJ1-3; D unclear. The CDR3 runs to 16 residues. Trimming took 0 bases from V and 3 from J, leaving 12 bases between them. CDR1 and CDR2 from the germline V gene are PRHDT and FYEKMQ (reference sequence). CDR3: CASSLGRPPFGNTIYF. The CDR3 DNA sequence: TGTGCCAGCAGCTTAGGGAGGCCCCCCTTTGGAAACACCATATATTTT.

In this sample, this clone turned up once. The rearrangement uses TRBV27 and TRBJ1-1; D may be TRBD1 (6 bases). V lost 6 bases and J lost 1, with 12 bases in between. Germline V gene data show CDR1 as MNHEY and CDR2 as SMNVEV (reference sequence). This CDR3 has 14 residues. The CDR3 DNA reads TGTGCCAGCAGACGAAACAGGGAGAACACTGAAGCTTTCTTT. Translated: CASRRNRENTEAFF.

The CDR3 DNA reads TGTGCCAGCAGTGAATTTGCCGGACAGAGTTTCATGAACACTGAAGCTTTCTTT. It specifies CASSEFAGQSFMNTEAFF. The chain is built from TRBV2 and TRBJ1-1, with D perhaps TRBD1 (6 bases). The CDR3 is made up of 18 amino acids. The germline gives CDR1 SNHLY, CDR2 FYNNEI. V was clipped by 2 bases and J by 0 bases, with 19 bases between them.

The chain carries TRBV9 and TRBJ1-1; 9 bases match TRBD1. The CDR3 is 13 residues long. Germline CDR1 SGDLS, CDR2 YYNGEE. V lost 4 bases and J lost 6; bases outside the gene matches: 4. This chain's CDR3 is CASSQTGGPEAFF. The CDR3 DNA sequence: TGTGCCAGCAGCCAAACAGGGGGCCCTGAAGCTTTCTTT.

The chain uses TRBV5-5 and TRBJ1-5; D ambiguous. Per the germline V gene, CDR1 is SGHKS and CDR2 is YYEKEE (reference sequence). V dropped 5 bases and J dropped 3 bases, with 9 bases sitting between them. This CDR3 has 13 amino acids. The CDR3 DNA reads TGTGCCAGCAGTGGAGATAACAATCAGCCCCAGCATTTT. It encodes CASSGDNNQPQHF.

The CDR3 sequence is CASGAGTGEQYF. The CDR3 DNA reads TGCGCCAGTGGAGCGGGAACGGGCGAGCAGTACTTC. This rearrangement joins TRBV5-1 to TRBJ2-7; 7 bases are shared with TRBD2. V shed 8 bases and J 6 bases; nucleotides not matched to a gene: 8. The CDR3 runs 12 residues. CDR1 is SGHRS and CDR2 is YFSETQ in the germline V gene.

This clone was recorded a few times. The sample holds other DNA sequences that translate to the same CDR3. The chain couples TRBV29-1 to TRBJ2-1; TRBD1 matches at 12 bases. This CDR3 region has 14 residues. The V gene's germline CDR1 is SQVTM and CDR2 ANQGSEA. Trimming removed 3 bases from V and 4 bases from J; junction bases left unmatched: 1. CDR3 protein: CSVEGQGAYNEQFF. The CDR3 DNA reads TGCAGCGTTGAGGGACAGGGGGCGTACAATGAGCAGTTCTTC.

The chain employs TRBV6-1 and TRBJ1-2, with a weak D call TRBD1 (5 bases). V shed 2 bases and J shed 4 bases, with 14 bases lying between them. The CDR3 extends over 15 amino acids. Germline CDR1 and CDR2: MNHNS and SASEGT. The CDR3 DNA reads as TGTGCCAGCAGTGAAAGTTACAGGAGCTCCTATGGCTACACCTTC. It is translated as CASSESYRSSYGYTF.

This clone occurred once. Written as DNA, the CDR3 is TGTGCCAGCAGTCGGCCGGACCAAGGGGGCTCTGGAAACACCATATATTTT. It is translated as CASSRPDQGGSGNTIYF. The chain is built from TRBV27 and TRBJ1-3; D is possibly TRBD1 (6 bases). Trimming cost V 5 bases and J 0 bases, with 17 bases left between them. The CDR3 covers 17 residues. From germline, CDR1 is MNHEY and CDR2 SMNVEV (reference sequence).

V usage is TRBV11-1 and J usage is TRBJ2-1, with 7 bases that match TRBD2. Germline lookup yields CDR1 SGHAT and CDR2 FQDESV (reference sequence). Germline trimming cut 8 bases from V and 3 bases from J; bases unmatched to any gene: 1. The CDR3 is made up of 12 amino acids. In DNA, the CDR3 is TGTGCCAGCGGGGGGGGCTACAATGAGCAGTTCTTC. Protein sequence: CASGGGYNEQFF. The complete variable domain, with remaining parts taken from reference TRBV11-1 and TRBJ2-1, reads EAEVAQSPRYKITEKSQAVAFWCDPISGHATLYWYRQILGQGPELLVQFQDESVVDDSQLPKDRFSAERLKGVDSTLKIQPAELGDSAMYLCASGGGYNEQFFGPGTRLTVL.

The gene calls are TRBV30 and TRBJ1-6, with 7 nucleotides matching TRBD1. The V gene end was trimmed by 4 bases and the J gene end by 9 bases; junction bases not matched to a gene: 6. Germline V gene lookup returns CDR1 GTSNPN and CDR2 SVGIG (reference sequence). The length of the CDR3 is 13 residues. In nucleotides, the CDR3 is TGTGCCTGGAATCTTCCAGGGGGTTCACCCCTCCACTTT. It codes for CAWNLPGGSPLHF.

V and J are TRBV5-1 and TRBJ2-3, with 7 bases identical to TRBD2. This CDR3 contains 16 residues. Germline values: CDR1 SGHRS, CDR2 YFSETQ. V lost 4 bases, J lost 0 bases, and 8 bases stayed unmatched. CDR3 sequence (DNA): TGCGCCAGCAGCCCCGGGGGGTCTCTCAGCACAGATACGCAGTATTTT. As protein: CASSPGGSLSTDTQYF.

The V call is TRBV7-3, the J call TRBJ2-6, with D hard to call. In germline, CDR1 is SGHTA, CDR2 FQGTGA. CDR3 length: 15 amino acids. V lost 1 base, J lost 0 bases, and 4 bases lay in between. CDR3 DNA: TGTGCCAGCAGCTTAAGACTCTCTGGGGCCAACGTCCTGACTTTC. Translated: CASSLRLSGANVLTF.

The chain is built from TRBV6-4 and TRBJ2-7, with 10 bases matching TRBD2. V lost 3 bases to trimming and J lost 1 base; unmatched junction nucleotides: 9. Per germline, CDR1 MRHNA and CDR2 SNTAGT. CDR3 length: 17 residues. The CDR3 nucleotides are TGTGCCAGCAGTGAGGCTAGCGGGAGTAGCAAATCCTACGAGCAGTACTTC. Translated: CASSEASGSSKSYEQYF.

This clone has more than one count but fewer than ten. J is TRBJ1-4 and V is TRBV28; TRBD1 agrees at 9 bases. Germline V gene lookup returns CDR1 MDHEN and CDR2 SYDVKM. The CDR3 totals 18 residues. V shed 7 bases and J 0 bases; nucleotides not matched to a gene: 12. The CDR3 sequence: CASTLDRGRGATNEKLFF. The CDR3 DNA sequence: TGTGCCAGCACCCTGGACAGGGGAAGAGGGGCAACTAATGAAAAACTGTTTTTT.

CDR3 protein: CASSPSKGAGSEAFF. CDR3 sequence (DNA): TGTGCCAGCAGCCCGTCTAAGGGGGCCGGGTCTGAAGCTTTCTTT. The chain employs TRBV7-3 and TRBJ1-1; 7 bases are a match to TRBD1. Trimming removed 5 bases from V and 6 bases from J; junction bases left unmatched: 12. CDR1 is SGHTA and CDR2 is FQGTGA in the germline V gene. The CDR3 totals 15 residues.

Only a few counts were recorded for this clone. V and J are TRBV5-1 and TRBJ1-2, with 7 bases lining up with TRBD1. V lost 0 bases to trimming and J lost 4 bases; unmatched junction nucleotides: 9. Germline V gene lookup returns CDR1 SGHRS and CDR2 YFSETQ. This CDR3 comprises 16 residues. As DNA, the CDR3 is TGCGCCAGCAGCTTGGGTGAGGGGGCTGGTATCTATGGCTACACCTTC. Translation gives CASSLGEGAGIYGYTF.

The rearrangement uses TRBV28 and TRBJ2-3, with unresolved D. V was pared by 11 bases and J by 0 bases, with 9 bases between. Germline CDR1 is MDHEN and CDR2 is SYDVKM. This CDR3 spans 12 amino acids. For the CDR3, the DNA is TGTGCCGGTGCGGATAGCACAGATACGCAGTATTTT. It translates to CAGADSTDTQYF.

This sequence joins TRBV7-9 and TRBJ2-7; tentatively, D is TRBD1 (6 bases). The ends were cut back, 11 bases at V and 4 bases at J, with 24 bases in the middle. The CDR3 is made up of 15 amino acids. Per germline, CDR1 SEHNR and CDR2 FQNEAQ (reference sequence). The CDR3 DNA reads as TGTGCCGGATCTAGACAGGTCGGGGCACAATACGAGCAGTACTTC. It translates to CAGSRQVGAQYEQYF. Supplemented by reference TRBV7-9 and TRBJ2-7, the full variable domain reads DTGVSQNPRHKITKRGQNVTFRCDPISEHNRLYWYRQTLGQGPEFLTYFQNEAQLEKSRLLSDRFSAERPKGSFSTLEIQRTEQGDSAMYLCAGSRQVGAQYEQYFGPGTRLTVT.

The chain carries TRBV27 and TRBJ2-2; the match to TRBD1 covers 9 bases. With 6 bases clipped from V and 4 bases from J, the junction kept 3 bases outside the gene matches. The V gene's germline CDR1 is MNHEY and CDR2 SMNVEV (reference sequence). The CDR3 is 14 amino acids. The CDR3 here is CASSHRGRTGELFF. CDR3 in DNA: TGTGCCAGCAGCCACAGGGGGCGCACCGGGGAGCTGTTTTTT.

The chain has TRBV5-6 and TRBJ1-3; D perhaps matches TRBD1 (5 bases). The CDR3 totals 14 residues. V was trimmed by 5 bases and J by 1 base, leaving 10 bases between them. Germline CDR1 and CDR2: SGHDT and YYEEEE. CDR3 residues: CASRRQGSGNTIYF. CDR3 coding DNA: TGTGCCAGCAGACGTCAGGGTTCTGGAAACACCATATATTTT.

The chain has TRBV2 and TRBJ2-6; D remains unclear. Germline V gene lookup returns CDR1 SNHLY and CDR2 FYNNEI. The CDR3 contains 13 residues. V lost 7 bases to trimming and J lost 1 base, with 5 bases between them. The CDR3 is CASTGSGANVLTF. The CDR3 bases are TGTGCCAGCACAGGATCTGGGGCCAACGTCCTGACTTTC.

This clone appeared a single time. The chain carries TRBV18 and TRBJ2-7; possible D gene TRBD1, 5 bases. The CDR3 loop spans 15 amino acids. CDR1 is KGHSH, CDR2 LQKENI, per germline. Deletions cut 3 bases from V and 5 bases from J, with 17 bases between. The CDR3 loop is CASSPSQGVRDEQYF. The CDR3 nucleotides read TGTGCCAGCTCACCTTCTCAGGGTGTTCGAGACGAGCAGTACTTC.